This TCR beta chain was obtained from a study of T cells after posttransplantation cyclophosphamide. The related graft donor's blood sample was taken on the day of bone marrow donation. Whole-study results and caveats: Tissue-infiltrating T cells from skin or gut overlapped little with blood T cells. TRB clonality was highly associated with recipient CMV seropositivity and reactivation.

The CDR3 sequence is 14 residues long. Clones were read by immunoSEQ multiplex PCR, and TCRdb kept only the in-frame ones, dropping some. This sample comprises 40,000 to 55,000 clones, none seen once only. This clone was seen a handful of times. Its target is not known. At one boundary the junction diverges from the germline segment, which might be a read error. The chain carries TRBV23-1 and TRBJ1-1, with D hard to call. TRBV23-1 is an open reading frame whose function is uncertain. The TCR was taken from a man aged 40-55 years in good health, CMV-negative, and a related stem cell transplant donor. Sequenced input: PBMCs. The CDR3 DNA is TGCGCCAGCGGTCAATCGAGGGCGACCACTGAAGCTTTCTTT. This gives the protein CASGQSRATTEAFF.